The clone carrying this T cell receptor (beta chain) was observed a few times. The data derive from a study of T-cell memory formation after mild COVID-19. TCRdb re-derived calls from the 5' RACE reads in MiXCR, one entry per CDR3 protein. This sample has fewer than 140,000 distinct CDR3 sequences, with about an eighth found just once. The trim removed 4 bases at V and 3 bases at J, leaving 8 bases unmatched. Germline V CDR1 and CDR2: MGHRA, YSYEKL. This CDR3 contains 16 residues. The origin of this receptor is an adult woman who had mild COVID-19 (a few samples of this study predate the infection). Cell type and time point are not known. The sample taken for sequencing was PBMCs or a T cell subset sorted from them (not recorded which). The chain couples TRBV4-1 to TRBJ2-1; 8 nucleotides agree with TRBD2. DNA of the CDR3: TGCGCCAGCAGCCGAGCCCTAGCGGGCGACTACAATGAGCAGTTCTTC. Translated: CASSRALAGDYNEQFF.